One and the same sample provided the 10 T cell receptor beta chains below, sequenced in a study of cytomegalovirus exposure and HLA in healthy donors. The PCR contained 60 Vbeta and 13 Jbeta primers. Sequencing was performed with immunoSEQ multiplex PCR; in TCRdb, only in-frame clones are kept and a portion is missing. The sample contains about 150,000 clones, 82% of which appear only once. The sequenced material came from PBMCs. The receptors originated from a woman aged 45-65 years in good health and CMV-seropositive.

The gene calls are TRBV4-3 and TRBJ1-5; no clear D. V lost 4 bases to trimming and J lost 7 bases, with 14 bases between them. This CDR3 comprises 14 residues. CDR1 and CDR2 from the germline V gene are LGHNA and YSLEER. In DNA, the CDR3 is TGCGCCAGCAGCCGGGGTTCGGGGATCCAGCCCCAGCATTTT. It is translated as CASSRGSGIQPQHF.

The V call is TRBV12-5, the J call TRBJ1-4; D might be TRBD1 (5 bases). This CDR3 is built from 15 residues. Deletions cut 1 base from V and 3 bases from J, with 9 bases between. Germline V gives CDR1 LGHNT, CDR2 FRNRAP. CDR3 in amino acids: CASGLGLGPNEKLFF. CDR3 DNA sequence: TGTGCTAGTGGTTTGGGATTGGGGCCTAATGAAAAACTGTTTTTT.

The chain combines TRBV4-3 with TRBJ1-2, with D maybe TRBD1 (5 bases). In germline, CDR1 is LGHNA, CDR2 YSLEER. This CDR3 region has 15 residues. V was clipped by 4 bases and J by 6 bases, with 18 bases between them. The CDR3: CASSLLPGTFDGYTF. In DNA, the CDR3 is TGCGCCAGCAGCCTCTTACCCGGGACTTTTGATGGCTACACCTTC.

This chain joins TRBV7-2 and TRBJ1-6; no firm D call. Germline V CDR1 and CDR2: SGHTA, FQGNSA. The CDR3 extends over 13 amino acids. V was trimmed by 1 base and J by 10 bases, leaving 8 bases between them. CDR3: CASSLGGRSPLHF. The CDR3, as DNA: TGTGCCAGCAGCTTAGGTGGGAGGTCACCCCTCCACTTT.

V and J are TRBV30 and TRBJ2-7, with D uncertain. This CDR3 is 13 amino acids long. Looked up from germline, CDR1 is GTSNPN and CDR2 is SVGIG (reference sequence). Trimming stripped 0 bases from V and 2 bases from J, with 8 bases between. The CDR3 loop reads CAWSVDKPYEQYF. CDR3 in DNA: TGTGCCTGGAGTGTAGACAAGCCCTACGAGCAGTACTTC. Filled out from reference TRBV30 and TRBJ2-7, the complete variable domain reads SQTIHQWPATLVQPVGSPLSLECTVEGTSNPNLYWYRQAAGRGLQLLFYSVGIGQISSEVPQNLSASRPQDRQFILSSKKLLLSDSGFYLCAWSVDKPYEQYFGPGTRLTVT.

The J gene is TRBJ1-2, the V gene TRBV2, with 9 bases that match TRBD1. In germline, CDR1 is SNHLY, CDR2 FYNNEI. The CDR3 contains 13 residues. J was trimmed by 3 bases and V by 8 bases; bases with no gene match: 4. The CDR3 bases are TGTGCCAGCGCGAGACAGGGGGACTATGGCTACACCTTC. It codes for CASARQGDYGYTF.

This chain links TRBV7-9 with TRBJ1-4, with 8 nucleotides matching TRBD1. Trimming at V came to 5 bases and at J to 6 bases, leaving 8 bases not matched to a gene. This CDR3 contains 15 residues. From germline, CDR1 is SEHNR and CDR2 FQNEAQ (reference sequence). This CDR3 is CASSAGTGVDEKLFF. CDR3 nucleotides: TGTGCCAGCAGCGCGGGGACAGGTGTAGATGAAAAACTGTTTTTT.

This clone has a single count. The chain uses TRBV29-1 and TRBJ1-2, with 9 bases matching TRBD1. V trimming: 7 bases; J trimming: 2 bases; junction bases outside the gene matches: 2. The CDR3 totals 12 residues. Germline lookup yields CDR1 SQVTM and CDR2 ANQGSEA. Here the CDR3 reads CSGGQGNYGYTF. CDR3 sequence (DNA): TGCAGCGGTGGACAGGGGAACTATGGCTACACCTTC.

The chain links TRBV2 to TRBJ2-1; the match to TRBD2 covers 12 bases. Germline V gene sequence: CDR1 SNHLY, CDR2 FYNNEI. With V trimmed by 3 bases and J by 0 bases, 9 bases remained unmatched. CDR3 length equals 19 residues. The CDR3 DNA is TGTGCCAGCAGTGATGATCTAGCGGGGGGGTCGGGCTCCTACAATGAGCAGTTCTTC. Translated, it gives CASSDDLAGGSGSYNEQFF.

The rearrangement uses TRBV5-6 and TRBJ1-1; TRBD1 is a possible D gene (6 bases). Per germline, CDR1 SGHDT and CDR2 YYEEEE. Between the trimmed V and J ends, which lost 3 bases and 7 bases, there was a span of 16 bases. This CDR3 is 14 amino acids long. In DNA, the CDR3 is TGTGCCAGCAGCTCTACGGGACAAGGGTATGAAGCTTTCTTT. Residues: CASSSTGQGYEAFF.